These 25 T cell receptor beta chains share one sample of origin, sequenced in a study of shared clonotypes between healthy human individuals (dated by TCRdb to between 2020 and 2021). Libraries were prepared through the immunoSEQ multiplex PCR assay. Here the immuneACCESS table is served through TCRdb, limited to in-frame sequences with V and J called. Missing clones are a known gap in these copies; in checked studies unresolved V genes cover under half, and the rest lacks a known reason. Present in this sample are hundreds of thousands of clones, around 80% of which were seen just once. Clones ranked in the top ten supply 9.5% to 15% of the sample. Sample: PBMCs. The receptors shown here come from a woman in her thirties or forties in good health. Some clones in this sample may be carry-over from other donors' samples.

The genes are TRBV11-3 and TRBJ2-7; D may be TRBD1 or TRBD2 (5 bases each). Trimming stripped 5 bases from V and 2 bases from J, with 16 bases between. The CDR3 extends over 15 amino acids. Germline-derived CDR1 and CDR2 are SGHNT and YENEEA. In nucleotides, the CDR3 is TGTGCCAGCAGCGCCGGGACCACGCCACCCTACGAGCAGTACTTC. It is translated as CASSAGTTPPYEQYF. Drawing the rest from reference TRBV11-3 and TRBJ2-7, the complete variable domain is EAGVVQSPRYKIIEKKQPVAFWCNPISGHNTLYWYLQNLGQGPELLIRYENEEAVDDSQLPKDRFSAERLKGVDSTLKIQPAELGDSAVYLCASSAGTTPPYEQYFGPGTRLTVT.

V usage is TRBV7-2 and J usage is TRBJ2-5; 8 nucleotides line up with TRBD1. CDR3 length equals 14 residues. V shed 6 bases and J 6 bases; nucleotides not matched to a gene: 9. Germline lookup yields CDR1 SGHTA and CDR2 FQGNSA. The CDR3 is CASRLRQGTKTQYF. Written as DNA, the CDR3 is TGTGCCAGCAGACTAAGACAGGGGACCAAGACCCAGTACTTC.

The chain uses TRBV18 and TRBJ1-4; 8 bases are a match to TRBD1. J was trimmed by 3 bases and V by 5 bases; bases with no gene match: 2. CDR1 is KGHSH and CDR2 is LQKENI in the germline V gene. This CDR3 comprises 14 residues. Here the CDR3 DNA reads TGTGCCAGCTCAACGGACAGGGCTAATGAAAAACTGTTTTTT. Protein product: CASSTDRANEKLFF. The full variable domain, rest sourced from reference TRBV18 and TRBJ1-4, is NAGVMQNPRHLVRRRGQEARLRCSPMKGHSHVYWYRQLPEEGLKFMVYLQKENIIDESGMPKERFSAEFPKEGPSILRIQQVVRGDSAAYFCASSTDRANEKLFFGSGTQLSVL.

Of note for this clone: Its ends do not fully match the called genes, so a read error is possible. This sequence joins TRBV30 and TRBJ1-2; possibly TRBD1 for D (5 bases). Germline assignment: CDR1 GTSNPN and CDR2 SVGIG (reference sequence). The CDR3 contains 14 residues. The CDR3 loop is CAWKKQENPYGCTF. The CDR3 nucleotides are TGTGCCTGGAAGAAACAGGAGAATCCATATGGCTGCACATTC.

The gene calls are TRBV18 and TRBJ1-5; no clear D gene. The CDR3 sequence is 14 residues long. V shed 2 bases and J shed 1 base, with 6 bases lying between them. Germline V gene data show CDR1 as KGHSH and CDR2 as LQKENI. CDR3 sequence: CASSPSESNQPQHF. Written as DNA, the CDR3 is TGTGCCAGCTCACCATCTGAGAGCAATCAGCCCCAGCATTTT.

In its sample, this clone was seen once. V is TRBV6-5 and J is TRBJ1-4; D gene uncertain. The CDR3 totals 15 residues. CDR1 is MNHEY and CDR2 is SVGAGI in the germline V gene. With 2 bases removed from V and 8 bases from J, the gap between germline ends came to 15 bases. The CDR3 DNA reads TGTGCCAGCAGTTACGCGGCAGGCTTAGGGGAAAAACTGTTTTTT. Amino acid sequence: CASSYAAGLGEKLFF.

This clone has a single count. The chain has TRBV10-2 and TRBJ2-3, with D tentatively TRBD1 or TRBD2 (5 bases each). The V end was cut by 10 bases, the J end by 4 bases, with 12 bases between. This CDR3 is 12 amino acids long. The germline V gene has CDR1 WSHSY and CDR2 SAAADI. CDR3 sequence: CAILGESDTQYF. CDR3 nucleotide sequence: TGCGCCATCCTGGGGGAGTCAGATACGCAGTATTTT.

The chain combines TRBV30 with TRBJ1-6; D gene uncertain. The V end was cut by 4 bases, the J end by 7 bases, with 23 bases between. The CDR3 has 17 residues. Germline-derived CDR1 and CDR2 are GTSNPN and SVGIG (reference sequence). The CDR3 nucleotides are TGTGCCTGGAAGACGTGGACCACCGACTTTATCAATTCACCCCTCCACTTT. Protein product: CAWKTWTTDFINSPLHF.

Only one count was recorded for this clone. This rearrangement joins TRBV4-2 to TRBJ2-7; no definite D call. This CDR3 comprises 14 residues. Per the germline V gene, CDR1 is LGHNA and CDR2 is YNFKEQ. Trimming removed 1 base from V and 0 bases from J, with 7 bases in between. CDR3 sequence (DNA): TGTGCCAGCAGCCAAGTTCCGTTCTCCTACGAGCAGTACTTC. It is translated as CASSQVPFSYEQYF.

This chain joins TRBV29-1 and TRBJ2-7; 12 bases agree with TRBD1. CDR1 and CDR2 from the germline V gene are SQVTM and ANQGSEA. This CDR3 has 13 amino acids. Trimming removed 4 bases from V and 6 bases from J; junction bases left unmatched: 4. In DNA, the CDR3 is TGCAGCGTTGTGGGGACAGGGGGCCGCGAGCAGTACTTC. The encoded protein is CSVVGTGGREQYF.

This clone was recorded only once. The chain links TRBV5-4 to TRBJ2-1; 7 positions match TRBD2. The CDR3 covers 15 residues. Germline V gives CDR1 SGHNT, CDR2 YYREEE (reference sequence). The ends lost 0 bases at V and 5 bases at J; junction bases unmatched: 5. CDR3 coding DNA: TGTGCCAGCAGCTTGGCCCTAGCGGACAACAATGAGCAGTTCTTC. It codes for CASSLALADNNEQFF.

This clone was observed at least ten times. This sample includes further DNA sequences coding for the same CDR3. The chain combines TRBV5-4 with TRBJ2-7, with unresolved D. The CDR3 extends over 14 amino acids. Germline V lookup: CDR1 SGHNT, CDR2 YYREEE (reference sequence). V was trimmed by 0 bases and J by 0 bases, leaving 7 bases between them. In DNA form, the CDR3 reads TGTGCCAGCAGCTTGGAAGTTTCCTCCTACGAGCAGTACTTC. This gives the protein CASSLEVSSYEQYF.

This sequence joins TRBV5-6 and TRBJ1-4, with D unresolved. The CDR3 is 13 residues long. Germline V gene data show CDR1 as SGHDT and CDR2 as YYEEEE. V gave up 1 base and J gave up 5 bases, with 6 bases separating them. This chain's CDR3 is CASSLIGNEKLFF. CDR3 nucleotides: TGTGCCAGCAGCTTGATCGGAAATGAAAAACTGTTTTTT.

This clone was observed once. The chain links TRBV5-1 to TRBJ2-1; 11 nucleotides line up with TRBD2. CDR1 SGHRS and CDR2 YFSETQ come from the germline V gene. The J segment lost 2 bases and the V segment lost 4 bases, leaving 8 bases of the junction unmatched. This CDR3 spans 17 amino acids. The CDR3 DNA reads TGCGCCAGCAGCCTCACTAGCGGGAGAGGAACCTACAATGAGCAGTTCTTC. Amino acid sequence: CASSLTSGRGTYNEQFF.

The V gene is TRBV7-2, the J gene TRBJ2-3, with TRBD2 identical over 11 bases. Germline V gene sequence: CDR1 SGHTA, CDR2 FQGNSA. This CDR3 spans 16 amino acids. After removal of 7 bases from V and 4 bases from J, the junction contained 10 bases not matched to a gene. CDR3 sequence: CASTNLAGGSADTQYF. The DNA for the CDR3 is TGTGCCAGCACTAACCTAGCGGGAGGTTCGGCAGATACGCAGTATTTT.

This sequence joins TRBV9 and TRBJ2-3; D ambiguous. In germline, CDR1 is SGDLS, CDR2 YYNGEE. CDR3 length equals 14 residues. The V end was cut by 4 bases, the J end by 0 bases, with 9 bases between. In DNA form, the CDR3 reads TGTGCCAGCAGCCGAGGTTCGAGCACAGATACGCAGTATTTT. Translation gives CASSRGSSTDTQYF. Drawing the rest from reference TRBV9 and TRBJ2-3, the complete variable domain is DSGVTQTPKHLITATGQRVTLRCSPRSGDLSVYWYQQSLDQGLQFLIQYYNGEERAKGNILERFSAQQFPDLHSELNLSSLELGDSALYFCASSRGSSTDTQYFGPGTRLTVL.

J is TRBJ1-1 and V is TRBV9; unclear D gene. Trimming stripped 7 bases from V and 2 bases from J, with 12 bases between. This CDR3 is 13 amino acids long. Germline CDR1 is SGDLS and CDR2 is YYNGEE. The CDR3 is CASRKGINTEAFF. CDR3 nucleotides: TGTGCCAGCCGCAAAGGGATTAACACTGAAGCTTTCTTT.

The chain uses TRBV5-1 and TRBJ2-7; D may correspond to TRBD1 or TRBD2 (6 bases each). Trimming removed 4 bases from V and 2 bases from J, with 16 bases in between. Germline V gives CDR1 SGHRS, CDR2 YFSETQ. The CDR3 consists of 15 residues. CDR3 region: CASSRDGGQTYEQYF. The CDR3 DNA follows: TGCGCCAGCAGCCGGGATGGGGGGCAAACCTACGAGCAGTACTTC.

The chain employs TRBV19 and TRBJ2-3; 11 nucleotides match TRBD2. V lost 5 bases and J lost 2; bases outside the gene matches: 6. Germline assignment: CDR1 LNHDA and CDR2 SQIVND (reference sequence). The length of the CDR3 is 16 residues. CDR3 residues: CASSQGTSGPTDTQYF. CDR3 nucleotide sequence: TGTGCCAGTAGTCAAGGGACTAGCGGACCCACAGATACGCAGTATTTT.

The rearrangement joins TRBV9 to TRBJ2-7; D is unclear. The V and J ends lost 4 bases and 3 bases respectively, with 14 bases between them. The length of the CDR3 is 14 residues. Germline V lookup: CDR1 SGDLS, CDR2 YYNGEE. The CDR3, as DNA: TGTGCCAGCAGCCTGGGGTGGCGCAACTACGAGCAGTACTTC. It specifies CASSLGWRNYEQYF.

V and J are TRBV5-1 and TRBJ1-2, with unresolved D. Germline assignment: CDR1 SGHRS and CDR2 YFSETQ. This CDR3 has 15 amino acids. The germline V and J ends were trimmed by 2 bases and 2 bases, with 13 bases remaining between them. This CDR3 reads CASSFTGRSNYGYTF. Written as DNA, the CDR3 is TGCGCCAGCAGCTTCACGGGCCGCTCAAACTATGGCTACACCTTC.

This rearrangement joins TRBV19 to TRBJ2-7; no definite D call. With 2 bases removed from V and 6 bases from J, the gap between germline ends came to 11 bases. Germline V lookup: CDR1 LNHDA, CDR2 SQIVND (reference sequence). The CDR3 covers 13 residues. The CDR3 DNA follows: TGTGCCAGTAGTATACAAGGACGGTTCGAGCAGTACTTC. Amino acid sequence: CASSIQGRFEQYF.

On this clone itself: At one of its ends the junction is not consistent with the germline gene, which may arise from a read error. The chain has TRBV7-9 and TRBJ2-5; 10 bases map to TRBD2. Germline CDR1 and CDR2: SEHNR and FQNEAQ (reference sequence). The length of the CDR3 is 14 residues. CDR3 sequence reads: CASSLAGAEETQYF. DNA for the CDR3: TGTGCCAGCAGCCTAGCGGGAGCGGAAGAGACCCAGTACTTC.

There are a few counts of this clone. The J gene is TRBJ2-2, the V gene TRBV16, with 9 bases that match TRBD2. This CDR3 contains 16 residues. CDR1 and CDR2 from the germline V gene are KGHSY and FQNENV. V dropped 2 bases and J dropped 4; count of bases not matched to a gene: 5. In DNA form, the CDR3 reads TGTGCCAGCAGCCAACCCCTAGCGGGAAGCACCGGGGAGCTGTTTTTT. It codes for CASSQPLAGSTGELFF.

This CDR3 is CASSPGQNSYEQYF. CDR3 coding DNA: TGTGCCAGCAGTCCGGGACAAAACTCCTACGAGCAGTACTTC. The chain couples TRBV7-9 to TRBJ2-7; D is perhaps TRBD1 (6 bases). V lost 6 bases and J lost 0, with 12 bases in between. The CDR3 is 14 residues long. Germline values: CDR1 SEHNR, CDR2 FQNEAQ (reference sequence).